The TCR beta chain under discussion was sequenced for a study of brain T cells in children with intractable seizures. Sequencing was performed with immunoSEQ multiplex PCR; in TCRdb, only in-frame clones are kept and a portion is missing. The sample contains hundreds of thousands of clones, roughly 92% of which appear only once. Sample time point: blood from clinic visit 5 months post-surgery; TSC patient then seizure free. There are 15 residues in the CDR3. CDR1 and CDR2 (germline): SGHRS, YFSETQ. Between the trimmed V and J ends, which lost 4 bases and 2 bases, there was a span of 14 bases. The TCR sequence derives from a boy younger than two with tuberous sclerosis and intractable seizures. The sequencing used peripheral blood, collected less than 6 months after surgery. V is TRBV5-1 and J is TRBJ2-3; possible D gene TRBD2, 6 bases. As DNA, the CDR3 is TGCGCCAGCAGCCCGAGGGGACTTTCCACAGATACGCAGTATTTT. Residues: CASSPRGLSTDTQYF.